This T cell receptor (beta chain) originates from a study of blood T cell repertoires in COVID-19. Study background: Both acute and convalescent COVID-19 samples were obtained from the United States, Italy and Spain. T cells, B-cell-depleted T cells, or PBMCs supplied cDNA or gDNA.

Germline CDR1 MDHEN, CDR2 SYDVKM. J was trimmed by 4 bases and V by 7 bases; bases with no gene match: 6. This CDR3 contains 15 residues. Assay: immunoSEQ multiplex PCR; the TCRdb copy retains only in-frame clones and omits some. The sample holds a few hundred thousand clones, about 90% seen once. The gene calls are TRBV28 and TRBJ2-2; TRBD1 agrees at 10 bases. Sequencing was performed on peripheral blood. The sequence came from a person aged 18 to 29 with COVID-19, enrolled during active disease. The CDR3 region has the DNA TGTGCCAGCACTAGACAGGGGGCGGGCACCGGGGAGCTGTTTTTT. It codes for CASTRQGAGTGELFF.